One TCR beta chain is described in this entry. Its antigen is undetermined. The data were taken from a study of cytomegalovirus exposure and HLA in healthy donors. Broader study findings: The authors listed 150 to 200 TCR beta chains as cytomegalovirus-associated.

Sequencing used immunoSEQ multiplex PCR; TCRdb keeps in-frame clones, though not all of them. The sample comprises over 85,000 clones, over 75% of which are singletons, and 1.4% rests with the top ten. The source material was PBMCs. This TCR derives from a woman aged 25 to 39 in good health and CMV-seropositive.

The CDR3: CASSVAGGFRYEQYF. CDR3 bases: TGTGCCAGCAGTGTGGCAGGGGGATTTCGGTACGAGCAGTACTTC. The chain combines TRBV6-1 with TRBJ2-7; 7 nucleotides align to TRBD1. CDR1 and CDR2 (germline): MNHNS, SASEGT. The V gene end was trimmed by 4 bases and the J gene end by 4 bases; junction bases not matched to a gene: 10. This CDR3 has 15 residues.